This is a list of T cell receptor beta chains from one sample in a study of blood T cell repertoires in COVID-19. Clones were sequenced by immunoSEQ multiplex PCR, and TCRdb holds only the in-frame ones, with some missing. The table has about 250,000 clones, about four fifths seen once. What was sequenced was peripheral blood. The receptors shown here come from an elderly man with acute or convalescent COVID-19. CDR3s include the opening cysteine and the closing phenylalanine or tryptophan. The order of the fields is V gene, clone size, D gene, J gene, CDR3 protein, CDR3 DNA. The D gene is left open where the match is weak. Not every row has a clone size; where given, it reads once, few, many or a size class.

V gene: TRBV5-6
clone size: once
D gene: -
J gene: TRBJ2-7
CDR3 protein: CASSPLGGGYEQYF
CDR3 DNA: TGTGCCAGCAGCCCCCTAGGGGGGGGCTACGAGCAGTACTTC

V gene: TRBV5-4
clone size: -
D gene: TRBD1
J gene: TRBJ2-1
CDR3 protein: CASSLGDSSYNEQFF
CDR3 DNA: TGTGCCAGCAGCTTGGGGGACAGCTCCTACAATGAGCAGTTCTTC

V gene: TRBV19
clone size: -
D gene: TRBD1
J gene: TRBJ2-7
CDR3 protein: CASKPGTGGDLNYEQYF
CDR3 DNA: TGTGCCTCAAAACCCGGGACAGGGGGGGATCTGAACTACGAGCAGTACTTC

V gene: TRBV5-6
clone size: -
D gene: TRBD1
J gene: TRBJ1-3
CDR3 protein: CASSIPGQGVTGNTIYF
CDR3 DNA: TGTGCCAGCAGCATTCCGGGACAGGGGGTTACTGGAAACACCATATATTTT

V gene: TRBV5-6
clone size: once
D gene: -
J gene: TRBJ1-1
CDR3 protein: CASSLSGRITEAFF
CDR3 DNA: TGTGCCAGCAGCTTGTCAGGGAGGATAACTGAAGCTTTCTTT

V gene: TRBV19
clone size: -
D gene: TRBD1
J gene: TRBJ1-2
CDR3 protein: CAGRQGASGYTF
CDR3 DNA: TGTGCCGGGAGACAGGGGGCGTCTGGCTACACCTTC

V gene: TRBV5-8
clone size: -
D gene: -
J gene: TRBJ2-2
CDR3 protein: CAPRRRVNTGELFF
CDR3 DNA: TGTGCCCCCAGGCGGAGGGTGAACACCGGGGAGCTGTTTTTT

V gene: TRBV6-5
clone size: -
D gene: -
J gene: TRBJ2-2
CDR3 protein: CASRRGGGELFF
CDR3 DNA: TGTGCCAGCAGGCGGGGTGGCGGGGAGCTGTTTTTT

V gene: TRBV28
clone size: -
D gene: TRBD1
J gene: TRBJ1-2
CDR3 protein: CASSWDRVDYGYTF
CDR3 DNA: TGTGCCAGCAGTTGGGACAGGGTCGACTATGGCTACACCTTC

V gene: TRBV18
clone size: -
D gene: TRBD2
J gene: TRBJ2-7
CDR3 protein: CASSQKGLAGAYEQYF
CDR3 DNA: TGTGCCAGCTCGCAAAAGGGCCTAGCGGGAGCCTACGAGCAGTACTTC

V gene: TRBV11-3
clone size: -
D gene: -
J gene: TRBJ2-3
CDR3 protein: CASSAEGRRADTQYF
CDR3 DNA: TGTGCCAGCAGCGCGGAGGGCCGCCGGGCAGATACGCAGTATTTT

V gene: TRBV12-5
clone size: -
D gene: -
J gene: TRBJ2-1
CDR3 protein: CASGSGGRSYNEQFF
CDR3 DNA: TGTGCTAGTGGTTCCGGCGGAAGATCCTACAATGAGCAGTTCTTC

V gene: TRBV30
clone size: -
D gene: TRBD1
J gene: TRBJ2-4
CDR3 protein: CAWSSGGAAKNIQYF
CDR3 DNA: TGTGCCTGGAGTTCAGGGGGCGCTGCCAAAAACATTCAGTACTTC

V gene: TRBV6-5
clone size: once
D gene: -
J gene: TRBJ1-4
CDR3 protein: CASIPGHELFEKLFF
CDR3 DNA: TGTGCCAGCATTCCGGGACACGAACTTTTTGAAAAACTGTTTTTT

V gene: TRBV2
clone size: -
D gene: -
J gene: TRBJ1-5
CDR3 protein: CASSVWGGSQPQHF
CDR3 DNA: TGTGCCAGCAGTGTATGGGGGGGCAGTCAGCCCCAGCATTTT

V gene: TRBV7-9
clone size: many
D gene: TRBD1
J gene: TRBJ2-3
CDR3 protein: CASSLAWDSLTDTQYF
CDR3 DNA: TGTGCCAGCAGCTTAGCGTGGGACAGCCTCACAGATACGCAGTATTTT